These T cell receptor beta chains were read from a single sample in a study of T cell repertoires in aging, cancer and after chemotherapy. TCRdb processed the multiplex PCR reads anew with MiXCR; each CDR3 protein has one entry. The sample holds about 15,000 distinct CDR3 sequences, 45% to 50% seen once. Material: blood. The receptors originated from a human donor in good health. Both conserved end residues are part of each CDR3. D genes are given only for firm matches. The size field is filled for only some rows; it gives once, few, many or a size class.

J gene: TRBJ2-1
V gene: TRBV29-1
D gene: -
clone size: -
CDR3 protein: CSITGAPIEQFF
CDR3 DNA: TGCAGCATCACGGGAGCCCCGATCGAGCAGTTCTTC

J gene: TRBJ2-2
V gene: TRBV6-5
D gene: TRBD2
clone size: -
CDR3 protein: CASSYSLAGNTGELFF
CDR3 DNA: TGTGCCAGCAGTTACTCACTAGCGGGGAACACCGGGGAGCTGTTTTTT

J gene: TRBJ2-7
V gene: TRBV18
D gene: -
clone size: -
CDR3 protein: CASSPLSGTGNEQYF
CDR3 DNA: TGTGCCAGCTCACCACTTTCCGGGACGGGCAACGAGCAGTACTTC

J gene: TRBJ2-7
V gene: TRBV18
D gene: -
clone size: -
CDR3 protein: CASSPRDGDRYEQYF
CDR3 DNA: TGTGCCAGCTCTCCCAGGGACGGGGACCGGTACGAGCAGTACTTC

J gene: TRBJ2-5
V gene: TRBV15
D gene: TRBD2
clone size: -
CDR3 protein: CATSRFLAEYGETQYF
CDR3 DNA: TGTGCCACCAGCAGATTTCTAGCGGAGTATGGGGAGACCCAGTACTTC

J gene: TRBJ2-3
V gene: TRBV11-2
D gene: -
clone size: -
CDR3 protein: CASSLSRAQYF
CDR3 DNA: TGTGCCAGCAGCTTAAGCAGAGCGCAGTATTTT

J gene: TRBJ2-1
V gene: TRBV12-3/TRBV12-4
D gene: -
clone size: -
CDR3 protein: CASSLIADRPFF
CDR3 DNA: TGTGCCAGCAGTTTAATAGCGGACAGACCGTTCTTC

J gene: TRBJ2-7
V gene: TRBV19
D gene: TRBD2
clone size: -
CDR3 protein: CASSIRGFAGEDPEQYF
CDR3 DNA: TGTGCCAGTAGTATTAGAGGGTTCGCGGGAGAGGATCCCGAGCAGTACTTC

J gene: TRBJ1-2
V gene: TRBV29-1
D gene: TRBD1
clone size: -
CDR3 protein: CSVDLGTVNYGYTF
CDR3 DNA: TGCAGCGTTGACCTCGGGACAGTTAACTATGGCTACACCTTC

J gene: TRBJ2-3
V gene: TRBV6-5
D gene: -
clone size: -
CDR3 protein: CASQGWTDTQYF
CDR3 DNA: TGTGCCAGCCAAGGTTGGACAGATACGCAGTATTTT

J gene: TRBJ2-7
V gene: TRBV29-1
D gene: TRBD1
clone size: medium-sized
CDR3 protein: CSVGGQGYEQYF
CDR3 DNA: TGCAGCGTGGGGGGACAGGGATACGAGCAGTACTTC

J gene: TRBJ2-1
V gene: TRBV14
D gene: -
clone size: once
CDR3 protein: CASSQDFGVNEQFF
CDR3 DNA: TGTGCCAGCAGCCAAGATTTCGGGGTTAATGAGCAGTTCTTC

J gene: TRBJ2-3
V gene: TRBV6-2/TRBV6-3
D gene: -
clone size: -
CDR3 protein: CASSYSSPSTDTQYF
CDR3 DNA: TGTGCCAGCAGTTACTCGTCTCCTAGCACAGATACGCAGTATTTT

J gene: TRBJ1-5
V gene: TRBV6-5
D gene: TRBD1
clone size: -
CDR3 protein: CASSNTGGNQPQHF
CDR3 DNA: TGTGCCAGCAGTAATACAGGGGGCAATCAGCCCCAGCATTTT

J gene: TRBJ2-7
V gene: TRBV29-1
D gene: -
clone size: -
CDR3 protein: CSVSESVSYEQYF
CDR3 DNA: TGCAGCGTTTCCGAAAGCGTCTCCTACGAGCAGTACTTC

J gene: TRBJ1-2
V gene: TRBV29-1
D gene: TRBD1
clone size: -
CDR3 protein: CSVYFDREDGYTF
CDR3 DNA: TGCAGCGTTTACTTCGACAGGGAGGATGGCTACACCTTC

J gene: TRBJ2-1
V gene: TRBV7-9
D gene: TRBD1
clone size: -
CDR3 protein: CASSTQGASWNEQFF
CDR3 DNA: TGTGCCAGCAGCACACAGGGGGCAAGTTGGAATGAGCAGTTCTTC

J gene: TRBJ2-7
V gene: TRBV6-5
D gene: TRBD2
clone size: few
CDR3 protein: CARAGHGGRGYEQYF
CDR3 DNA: TGTGCCAGGGCAGGGCATGGCGGGAGGGGGTACGAGCAGTACTTC

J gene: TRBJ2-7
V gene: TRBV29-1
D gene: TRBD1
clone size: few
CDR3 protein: CSVAGQGSNEQYF
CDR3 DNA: TGCAGCGTTGCGGGACAGGGGAGCAACGAGCAGTACTTC

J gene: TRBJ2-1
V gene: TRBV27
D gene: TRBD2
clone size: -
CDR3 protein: CASINQGSGRAAYNEQFF
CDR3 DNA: TGTGCCAGTATAAATCAGGGGAGCGGGAGGGCCGCCTACAATGAGCAGTTCTTC